This record concerns one T cell receptor beta chain sequence. Assay: immunoSEQ multiplex PCR; the TCRdb copy retains only in-frame clones and omits some. Here the sample spans about 52,000 clones, around 94% being singletons. The data originate from a study of T cells after posttransplantation cyclophosphamide. J was trimmed by 5 bases and V by 6 bases; bases with no gene match: 10. The CDR3 is 14 residues long. Germline lookup yields CDR1 SGHRS and CDR2 YFSETQ. This clonotype was obtained from a woman between 25 and 40 years old in good health and a related stem cell transplant donor. Material for sequencing was PBMCs. The chain employs TRBV5-1 and TRBJ1-1, with TRBD1 matching 7 bases. CDR3 bases: TGCGCCAGCAACTCTCGACAGGGAAGAACTGAAGCTTTCTTT. This gives the protein CASNSRQGRTEAFF.